The 27 T cell receptor beta chains given below trace back to one sample, sequenced in a study of shared clonotypes between healthy human individuals (dated by TCRdb to 2018 to 2021). The receptor library was made with the immunoSEQ multiplex PCR assay. This is the immuneACCESS table as TCRdb keeps it, with only in-frame sequences that have V and J called. A part of the clones is gone; compared with another copy, unresolved V genes explain less than half, and the rest is unexplained. This sample lists over 1.5 million clones; 95% to 99% were detected once. About 0.4% of the sample comes from the top ten. Sequencing input: naive CD4+ T cells sorted from blood. In light of the paper, this sample's cell subset or site label describes: CD45RA+ positively selected. The receptors here all came from a young man in good health.

The rearrangement joins TRBV7-2 to TRBJ2-7, with D perhaps matching TRBD1 or TRBD2 (5 bases each). This CDR3 is 14 amino acids long. Germline CDR1 is SGHTA and CDR2 is FQGNSA. Between the trimmed V and J ends, which lost 3 bases and 3 bases, there was a span of 12 bases. CDR3 sequence: CASSFRGLRYEQYF. The CDR3 DNA reads as TGTGCCAGCAGCTTTCGGGGCCTCCGCTACGAGCAGTACTTC. Filled out from reference TRBV7-2 and TRBJ2-7, the complete variable domain reads GAGVSQSPSNKVTEKGKDVELRCDPISGHTALYWYRQSLGQGLEFLIYFQGNSAPDKSGLPSDRFSAERTGGSVSTLTIQRTQQEDSAVYLCASSFRGLRYEQYFGPGTRLTVT.

V and J are TRBV11-2 and TRBJ2-7; 7 nucleotides agree with TRBD2. Germline V lookup: CDR1 SGHAT, CDR2 FQNNGV. Germline trimming cut 4 bases from V and 5 bases from J; bases unmatched to any gene: 8. The CDR3 extends over 14 amino acids. The CDR3 loop is CASSSGLPSNEQYF. The CDR3 DNA reads TGTGCCAGCAGCTCGGGACTACCTTCTAACGAGCAGTACTTC.

V usage is TRBV7-6 and J usage is TRBJ2-1; 7 bases line up with TRBD2. V dropped 5 bases and J dropped 5; count of bases not matched to a gene: 9. Germline V CDR1 and CDR2: SGHVS, FNYEAQ. This CDR3 region has 15 residues. The DNA for the CDR3 is TGTGCCAGCAGCCCCCCGGGACTAACAGACAATGAGCAGTTCTTC. It specifies CASSPPGLTDNEQFF.

J is TRBJ1-1 and V is TRBV27; D unresolved. The CDR3 has 14 amino acids. CDR1 MNHEY and CDR2 SMNVEV come from the germline V gene (reference sequence). The V end was cut by 8 bases, the J end by 1 base, with 14 bases between. CDR3 coding DNA: TGTGCCAGCCTCCCTTGGTCTGGGAACACTGAAGCTTTCTTT. It translates to CASLPWSGNTEAFF.

The CDR3 DNA follows: TGTGCCAGCAGTTACGGACCGGCCAATGAAAAACTGTTTTTT. Protein: CASSYGPANEKLFF. This chain connects TRBV6-5 to TRBJ1-4; no clear D gene. This CDR3 spans 14 amino acids. V shed 2 bases and J shed 5 bases, with 9 bases lying between them. Germline loops: CDR1 MNHEY, CDR2 SVGAGI.

The chain joins TRBV10-1 to TRBJ2-1; 9 positions match TRBD1. Germline CDR1 WNHNN, CDR2 SYGVQD (reference sequence). With V trimmed by 5 bases and J by 4 bases, 6 bases remained unmatched. The CDR3 covers 15 residues. CDR3 bases: TGCGCCAGCAGTTCCGAGGGACAGGGATACAATGAGCAGTTCTTC. Translated, it gives CASSSEGQGYNEQFF.

The chain links TRBV18 to TRBJ2-1, with TRBD1 as a possible D gene (6 bases). Germline assignment: CDR1 KGHSH and CDR2 LQKENI. Trimming left V 4 bases short and J 7 bases short, with 14 bases between. There are 14 residues in the CDR3. The chain's CDR3 is CASSLSTGTNEQFF. The DNA for the CDR3 is TGTGCCAGCTCACTCTCGACAGGAACAAATGAGCAGTTCTTC.

V gene TRBV2 combines with J gene TRBJ2-7, with D hard to call. The CDR3 consists of 14 residues. Germline lookup yields CDR1 SNHLY and CDR2 FYNNEI. The ends were cut back, 4 bases at V and 3 bases at J, with 13 bases in the middle. The CDR3 DNA reads TGTGCCAGCAGTGCTATGGACGGTGTCTACGAGCAGTACTTC. Translation: CASSAMDGVYEQYF. The full variable domain, with the rest looked up from reference TRBV2 and TRBJ2-7, is EPEVTQTPSHQVTQMGQEVILRCVPISNHLYFYWYRQILGQKVEFLVSFYNNEISEKSEIFDDQFSVERPDGSNFTLKIRSTKLEDSAMYFCASSAMDGVYEQYFGPGTRLTVT.

This rearrangement joins TRBV9 to TRBJ1-2; D is unresolved. This CDR3 comprises 14 residues. V shed 3 bases and J shed 2 bases, with 11 bases lying between them. Looked up from germline, CDR1 is SGDLS and CDR2 is YYNGEE. CDR3 bases: TGTGCCAGCAGCGGACGACTCAGGAACTATGGCTACACCTTC. As protein: CASSGRLRNYGYTF.

The CDR3 sequence is CASTPPGLAVDEQFF. Written as DNA, the CDR3 is TGTGCCAGCACCCCACCGGGACTAGCGGTCGATGAGCAGTTCTTC. The chain uses TRBV6-4 and TRBJ2-1; TRBD2 aligns across 11 bases. The CDR3 is made up of 15 amino acids. Unmatched junction bases numbered 10, after V lost 7 bases and J lost 8 bases. The V gene's germline CDR1 is MRHNA and CDR2 SNTAGT.

V and J are TRBV9 and TRBJ1-1; 8 nucleotides line up with TRBD1. CDR1 and CDR2 (germline): SGDLS, YYNGEE. The CDR3 sequence is 16 residues long. Trimming removed 0 bases from V and 1 base from J; junction bases left unmatched: 5. In nucleotides, the CDR3 is TGTGCCAGCAGCGTAGCTACCGGACAGGGGAACACTGAAGCTTTCTTT. This gives the protein CASSVATGQGNTEAFF. The complete variable domain, with remaining parts taken from reference TRBV9 and TRBJ1-1, reads DSGVTQTPKHLITATGQRVTLRCSPRSGDLSVYWYQQSLDQGLQFLIQYYNGEERAKGNILERFSAQQFPDLHSELNLSSLELGDSALYFCASSVATGQGNTEAFFGQGTRLTVV.

The chain couples TRBV11-2 to TRBJ1-1; D not resolved. V was cut by 5 bases and J by 4 bases, with 8 bases left in between. Germline V gene sequence: CDR1 SGHAT, CDR2 FQNNGV. This CDR3 region has 12 residues. The CDR3: CASSPVGTEAFF. The CDR3 coding sequence is TGTGCCAGCAGCCCGGTCGGCACTGAAGCTTTCTTT.

This sequence joins TRBV5-1 and TRBJ2-7; TRBD2 matches at 13 bases. The CDR3 covers 15 residues. CDR1 is SGHRS and CDR2 is YFSETQ in the germline V gene. Unmatched junction bases numbered 0, after V lost 1 base and J lost 2 bases. CDR3 sequence: CASSLTSGRAYEQYF. The CDR3 DNA sequence: TGCGCCAGCAGCTTGACTAGCGGGAGGGCCTACGAGCAGTACTTC.

The V gene is TRBV5-1, the J gene TRBJ2-1; tentatively, D is TRBD2 (10 bases). V shed 2 bases and J shed 5 bases, with 26 bases lying between them. The CDR3 sequence is 19 residues long. Germline CDR1 SGHRS, CDR2 YFSETQ. CDR3 DNA: TGCGCCAGCAGCTTCGGACAGGGGAACTTGCTAGCGGGAGACAATGAGCAGTTCTTC. It encodes CASSFGQGNLLAGDNEQFF.

The chain uses TRBV7-9 and TRBJ2-5, with D possibly being TRBD1 (5 bases). Trimming shortened V by 5 bases and J by 3 bases, and 19 bases separated the two germline ends. The CDR3 loop spans 16 amino acids. From germline, CDR1 is SEHNR and CDR2 FQNEAQ (reference sequence). The CDR3: CASSPSRVQTEETQYF. CDR3 in DNA: TGTGCCAGCAGCCCCTCGAGAGTGCAGACAGAAGAGACCCAGTACTTC.

The chain has TRBV7-3 and TRBJ2-7; D call uncertain. The germline V gene encodes CDR1 SGHTA and CDR2 FQGTGA. With 5 bases removed from V and 6 bases from J, the gap between germline ends came to 5 bases. The CDR3 sequence is 10 residues long. CDR3 sequence: CASSPGEQYF. The CDR3, as DNA: TGTGCCAGCAGCCCGGGCGAGCAGTACTTC.

V gene TRBV11-3 combines with J gene TRBJ2-5; D perhaps matches TRBD2 (6 bases). Germline-derived CDR1 and CDR2 are SGHNT and YENEEA. V gave up 1 base and J gave up 4 bases, with 13 bases separating them. This CDR3 has 15 residues. The CDR3 DNA reads as TGTGCCAGCAGCTTAGGAACCCGGGAGTCAGAGACCCAGTACTTC. It is translated as CASSLGTRESETQYF.

The V and J genes are TRBV30 and TRBJ1-2; TRBD1 matches 8 bases. In germline, CDR1 is GTSNPN, CDR2 SVGIG (reference sequence). CDR3 length: 11 amino acids. V lost 5 bases and J lost 6; bases outside the gene matches: 2. The CDR3 spells CAWQGADGYTF. The CDR3 nucleotides are TGTGCCTGGCAGGGGGCTGATGGCTACACCTTC. Combining the CDR3 with reference TRBV30 and TRBJ1-2 gives the whole variable domain SQTIHQWPATLVQPVGSPLSLECTVEGTSNPNLYWYRQAAGRGLQLLFYSVGIGQISSEVPQNLSASRPQDRQFILSSKKLLLSDSGFYLCAWQGADGYTFGSGTRLTVV.

V gene TRBV5-1 combines with J gene TRBJ2-5; TRBD2 matches 11 bases. Germline assignment: CDR1 SGHRS and CDR2 YFSETQ. The trim removed 0 bases at V and 1 base at J, leaving 5 bases unmatched. CDR3 length: 17 residues. As DNA, the CDR3 is TGCGCCAGCAGCTTGGGAACTAGCGGGGGAACCCAAGAGACCCAGTACTTC. Translation gives CASSLGTSGGTQETQYF.

The chain couples TRBV5-1 to TRBJ2-3; D perhaps matches TRBD2 (5 bases). Germline V gene sequence: CDR1 SGHRS, CDR2 YFSETQ. V gave up 5 bases and J gave up 0 bases, with 13 bases separating them. The CDR3 is made up of 15 amino acids. CDR3 coding DNA: TGCGCCAGCAGACCGGGGATAGCTAGCACAGATACGCAGTATTTT. Translation: CASRPGIASTDTQYF.

The genes are TRBV10-1 and TRBJ2-2, with a possible D match to TRBD2 (5 bases). This CDR3 region has 16 residues. The germline V gene encodes CDR1 WNHNN and CDR2 SYGVQD (reference sequence). V lost 1 base, J lost 6 bases, and 15 bases lay in between. The CDR3 spells CASSEWKGMGAGELFF. CDR3 DNA: TGCGCCAGCAGTGAGTGGAAGGGAATGGGAGCCGGGGAGCTGTTTTTT.

The rearrangement joins TRBV20-1 to TRBJ1-4; no reliable D call. The CDR3 length is 11 residues. Deletions cut 6 bases from V and 3 bases from J, with 5 bases between. Germline V lookup: CDR1 DFQATT, CDR2 SNEGSKA (reference sequence). CDR3 region: CSAYPNEKLFF. The DNA for the CDR3 is TGCAGTGCCTACCCTAATGAAAAACTGTTTTTT.

V is TRBV4-3 and J is TRBJ2-1, with no clear D. The germline gives CDR1 LGHNA, CDR2 YSLEER. V dropped 4 bases and J dropped 0 bases, with 13 bases sitting between them. This CDR3 comprises 16 residues. The CDR3, as DNA: TGCGCCAGCAGCCCCTTTCGCGGAGCCTCCTACAATGAGCAGTTCTTC. This encodes CASSPFRGASYNEQFF.

V usage is TRBV6-1 and J usage is TRBJ1-2, with TRBD1 identical over 8 bases. After removal of 11 bases from V and 2 bases from J, the junction contained 7 bases not matched to a gene. This CDR3 has 13 amino acids. The germline CDR1 and CDR2 sequences are MNHNS and SASEGT. This CDR3 is CAGATGVNYGYTF. CDR3 in DNA: TGTGCCGGGGCGACAGGGGTGAACTATGGCTACACCTTC.

This clone was counted once. The V call is TRBV11-2, the J call TRBJ1-4, with D perhaps matching TRBD1 (6 bases). This CDR3 has 12 residues. V lost 6 bases and J lost 8, with 10 bases in between. Germline lookup yields CDR1 SGHAT and CDR2 FQNNGV. CDR3 in amino acids: CASRPDSEKLFF. The CDR3 DNA reads as TGTGCCAGCAGACCGGACAGCGAAAAACTGTTTTTT.

This sequence joins TRBV18 and TRBJ2-1, with 7 bases matching TRBD2. The CDR3 has 15 residues. The J segment lost 9 bases and the V segment lost 3 bases, leaving 11 bases of the junction unmatched. Germline V gene lookup returns CDR1 KGHSH and CDR2 LQKENI. CDR3 sequence reads: CASSPVAGTAGEQFF. The DNA of the CDR3 is TGTGCCAGCTCACCGGTAGCGGGTACCGCTGGTGAGCAGTTCTTC.

The chain uses TRBV10-1 and TRBJ1-4; no definite D call. Trimming shortened V by 3 bases and J by 0 bases, and 8 bases separated the two germline ends. The V gene's germline CDR1 is WNHNN and CDR2 SYGVQD (reference sequence). The CDR3 extends over 15 amino acids. CDR3: CASSEGGATNEKLFF. For the CDR3, the DNA is TGCGCCAGCAGTGAAGGTGGGGCAACTAATGAAAAACTGTTTTTT.